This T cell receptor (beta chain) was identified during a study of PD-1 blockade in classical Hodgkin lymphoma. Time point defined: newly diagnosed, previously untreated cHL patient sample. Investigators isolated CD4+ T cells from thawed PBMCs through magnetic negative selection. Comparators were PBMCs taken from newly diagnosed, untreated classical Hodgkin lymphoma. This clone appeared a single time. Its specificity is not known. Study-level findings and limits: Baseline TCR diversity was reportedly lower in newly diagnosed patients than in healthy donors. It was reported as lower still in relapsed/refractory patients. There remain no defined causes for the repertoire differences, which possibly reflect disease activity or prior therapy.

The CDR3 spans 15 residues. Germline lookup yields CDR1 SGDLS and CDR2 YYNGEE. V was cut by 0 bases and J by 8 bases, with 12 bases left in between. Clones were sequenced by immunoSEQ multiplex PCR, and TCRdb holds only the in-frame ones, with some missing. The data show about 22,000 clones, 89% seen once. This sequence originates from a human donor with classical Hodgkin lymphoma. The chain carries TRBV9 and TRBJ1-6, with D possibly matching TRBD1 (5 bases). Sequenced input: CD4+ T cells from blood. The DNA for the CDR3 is TGTGCCAGCAGCGTAGGCCCGGGGGGTGATTCACCCCTCCACTTT. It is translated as CASSVGPGGDSPLHF.